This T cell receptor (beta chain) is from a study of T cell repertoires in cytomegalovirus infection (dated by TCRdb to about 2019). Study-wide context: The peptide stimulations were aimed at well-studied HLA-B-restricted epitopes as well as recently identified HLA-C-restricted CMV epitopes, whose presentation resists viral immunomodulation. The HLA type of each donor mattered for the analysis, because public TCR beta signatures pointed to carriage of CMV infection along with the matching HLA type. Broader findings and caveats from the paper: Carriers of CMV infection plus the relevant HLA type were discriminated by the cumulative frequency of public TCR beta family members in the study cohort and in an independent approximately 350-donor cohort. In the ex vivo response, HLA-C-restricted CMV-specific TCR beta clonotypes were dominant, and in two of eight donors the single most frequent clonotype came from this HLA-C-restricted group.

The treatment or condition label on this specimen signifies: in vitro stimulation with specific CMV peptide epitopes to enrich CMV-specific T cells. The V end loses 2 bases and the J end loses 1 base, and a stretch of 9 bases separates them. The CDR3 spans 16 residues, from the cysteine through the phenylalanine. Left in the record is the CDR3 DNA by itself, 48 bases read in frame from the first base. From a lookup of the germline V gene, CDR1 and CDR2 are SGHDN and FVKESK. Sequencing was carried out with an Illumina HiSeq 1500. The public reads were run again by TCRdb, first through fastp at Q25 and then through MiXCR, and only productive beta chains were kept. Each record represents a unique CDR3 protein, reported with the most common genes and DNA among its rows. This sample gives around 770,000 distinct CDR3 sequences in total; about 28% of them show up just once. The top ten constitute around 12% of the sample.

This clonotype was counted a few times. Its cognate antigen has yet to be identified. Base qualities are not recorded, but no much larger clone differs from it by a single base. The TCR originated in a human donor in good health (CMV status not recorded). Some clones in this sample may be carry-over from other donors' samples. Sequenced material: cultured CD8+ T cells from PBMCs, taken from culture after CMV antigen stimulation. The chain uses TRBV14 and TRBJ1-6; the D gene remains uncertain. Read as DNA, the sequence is TGTGCCAGCAGCCAACGGACTCCTTCCTATAATTCACCCCTCCACTTT. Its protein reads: CASSQRTPSYNSPLHF. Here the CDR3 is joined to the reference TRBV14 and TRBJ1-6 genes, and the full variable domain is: EAGVTQFPSHSVIEKGQTVTLRCDPISGHDNLYWYRRVMGKEIKFLLHFVKESKQDESGMPNNRFLAERTGGTYSTLKVQPAELEDSGVYFCASSQRTPSYNSPLHFGNGTRLTVT.